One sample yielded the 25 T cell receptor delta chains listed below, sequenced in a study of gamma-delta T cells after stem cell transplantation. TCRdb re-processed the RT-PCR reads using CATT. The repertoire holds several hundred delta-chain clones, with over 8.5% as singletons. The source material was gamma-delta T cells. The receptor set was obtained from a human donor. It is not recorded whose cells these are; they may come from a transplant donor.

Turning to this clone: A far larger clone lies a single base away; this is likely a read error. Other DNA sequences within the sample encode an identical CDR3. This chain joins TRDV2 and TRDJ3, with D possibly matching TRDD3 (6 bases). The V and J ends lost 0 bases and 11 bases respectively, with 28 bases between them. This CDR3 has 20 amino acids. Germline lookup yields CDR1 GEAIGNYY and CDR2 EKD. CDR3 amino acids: CACDTVVLGDTPERARQMFF. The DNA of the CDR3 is TGTGCCTGTGACACCGTAGTACTGGGAGATACTCCTGAGCGTGCCCGACAGATGTTTTTC.

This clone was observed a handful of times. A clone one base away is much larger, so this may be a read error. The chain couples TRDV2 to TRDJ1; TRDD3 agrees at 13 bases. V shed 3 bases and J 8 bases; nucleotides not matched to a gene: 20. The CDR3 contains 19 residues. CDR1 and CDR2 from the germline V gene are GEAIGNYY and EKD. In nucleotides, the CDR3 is TGTGCCTGTGACGAGGTCCCTGGACTGGGGGATACGCCCTATCAGAAACTCATCTTT. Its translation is CACDEVPGLGDTPYQKLIF.

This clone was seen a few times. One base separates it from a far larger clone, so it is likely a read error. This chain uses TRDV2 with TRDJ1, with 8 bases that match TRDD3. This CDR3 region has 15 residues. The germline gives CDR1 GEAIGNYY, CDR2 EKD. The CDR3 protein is CACDTLGENTDKPIF. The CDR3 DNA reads TGTGCCTGTGACACGCTGGGGGAGAACACAGATAAACCCATCTTT.

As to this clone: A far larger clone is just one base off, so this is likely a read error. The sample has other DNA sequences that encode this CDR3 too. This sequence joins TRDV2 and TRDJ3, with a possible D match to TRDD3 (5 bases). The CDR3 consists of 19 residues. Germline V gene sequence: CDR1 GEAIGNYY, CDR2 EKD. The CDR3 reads CACDTVLAPSSWDTRQMFF. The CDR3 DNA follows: TGCGCCTGTGACACCGTACTGGCCCCGAGCTCCTGGGACACCCGACAGATGTTTTTC.

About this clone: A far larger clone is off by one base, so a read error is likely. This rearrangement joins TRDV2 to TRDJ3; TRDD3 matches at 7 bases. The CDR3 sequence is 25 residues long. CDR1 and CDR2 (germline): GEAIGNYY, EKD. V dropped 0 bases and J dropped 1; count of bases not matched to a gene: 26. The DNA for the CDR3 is TGTGCCTGTGACACCGTGAGTGAATGGGGGACCCCGCTTCGTTTATCGTCCTGGGACACCCGACAGATGTTTTTC. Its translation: CACDTVSEWGTPLRLSSWDTRQMFF.

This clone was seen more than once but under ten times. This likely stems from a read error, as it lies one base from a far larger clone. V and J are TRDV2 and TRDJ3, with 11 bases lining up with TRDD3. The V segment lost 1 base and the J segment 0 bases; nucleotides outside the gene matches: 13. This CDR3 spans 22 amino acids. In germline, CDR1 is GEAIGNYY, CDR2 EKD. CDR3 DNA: TGTGCCTGTGACACAGTTGGGGGATACGGTGATGAAAGCTCCTGGGACACCCGACAGATGTTTTTC. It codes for CACDTVGGYGDESSWDTRQMFF.

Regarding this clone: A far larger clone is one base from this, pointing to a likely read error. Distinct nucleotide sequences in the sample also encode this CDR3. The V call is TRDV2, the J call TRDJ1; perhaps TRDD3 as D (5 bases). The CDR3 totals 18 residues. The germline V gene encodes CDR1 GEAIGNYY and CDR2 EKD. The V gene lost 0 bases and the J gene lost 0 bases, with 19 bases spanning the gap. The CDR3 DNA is TGTGCCTGTGACACCGTGCCCCCCCCCGGGGGCCACACCGATAAACTCATCTTT. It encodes CACDTVPPPGGHTDKLIF.

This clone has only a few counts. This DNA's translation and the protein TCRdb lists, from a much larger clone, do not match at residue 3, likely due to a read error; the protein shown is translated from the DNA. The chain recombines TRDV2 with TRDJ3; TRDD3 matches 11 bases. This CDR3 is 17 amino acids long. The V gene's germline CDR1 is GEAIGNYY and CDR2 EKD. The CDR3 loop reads CARDNTGGYWDTRQMFF. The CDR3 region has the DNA TGTGCCCGTGACAATACTGGGGGATACTGGGACACCCGACAGATGTTTTTC.

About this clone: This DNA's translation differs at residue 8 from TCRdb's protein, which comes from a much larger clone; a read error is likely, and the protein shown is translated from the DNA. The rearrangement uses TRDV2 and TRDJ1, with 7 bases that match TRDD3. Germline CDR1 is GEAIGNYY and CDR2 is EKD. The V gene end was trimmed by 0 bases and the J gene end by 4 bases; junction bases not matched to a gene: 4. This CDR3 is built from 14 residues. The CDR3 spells CACDTLGGHDKLIF. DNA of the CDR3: TGTGCCTGTGACACCCTGGGGGGGCACGATAAACTCATCTTT.

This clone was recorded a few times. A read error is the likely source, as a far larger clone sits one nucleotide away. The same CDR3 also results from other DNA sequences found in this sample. CDR3 region: CACDTVPPPGGHTDKLIF. CDR3 nucleotides: TGTGCCTGTGACACCGTGCCCCCCCCTGGGGGTCACACCGATAAACTCATCTTT. The chain joins TRDV2 to TRDJ1, with 7 bases identical to TRDD3. Germline values: CDR1 GEAIGNYY, CDR2 EKD. J was trimmed by 0 bases and V by 0 bases; bases with no gene match: 12. The CDR3 loop spans 18 amino acids.

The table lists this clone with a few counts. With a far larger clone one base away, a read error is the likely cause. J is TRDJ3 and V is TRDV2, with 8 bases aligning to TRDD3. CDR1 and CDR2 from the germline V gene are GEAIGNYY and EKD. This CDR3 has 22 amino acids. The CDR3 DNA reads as TGTGCCTGTGACACTGGAACTGGGGGTTCTCTCTTAAGCTCCTGGGACGCCCGACAGATGTTTTTC. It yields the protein CACDTGTGGSLLSSWDARQMFF.

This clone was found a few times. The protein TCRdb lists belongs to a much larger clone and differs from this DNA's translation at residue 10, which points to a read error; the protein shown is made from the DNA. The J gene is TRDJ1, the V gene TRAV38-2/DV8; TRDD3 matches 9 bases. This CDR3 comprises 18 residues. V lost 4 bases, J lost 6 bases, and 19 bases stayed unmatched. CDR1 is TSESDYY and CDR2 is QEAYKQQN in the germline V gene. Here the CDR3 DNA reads TGTGCTTATAGGTCCTTGTACGCGAGCCGGGGGATACTCTATAAACTCATCTTT. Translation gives CAYRSLYASRGILYKLIF.

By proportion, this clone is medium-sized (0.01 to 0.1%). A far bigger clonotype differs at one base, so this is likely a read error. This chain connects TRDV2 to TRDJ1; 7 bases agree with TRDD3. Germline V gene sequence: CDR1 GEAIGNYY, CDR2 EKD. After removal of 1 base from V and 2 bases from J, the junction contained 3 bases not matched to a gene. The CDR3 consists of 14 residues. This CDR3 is CACDTPGDTDKLIF. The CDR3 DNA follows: TGTGCCTGTGACACGCCGGGGGATACCGATAAACTCATCTTT.

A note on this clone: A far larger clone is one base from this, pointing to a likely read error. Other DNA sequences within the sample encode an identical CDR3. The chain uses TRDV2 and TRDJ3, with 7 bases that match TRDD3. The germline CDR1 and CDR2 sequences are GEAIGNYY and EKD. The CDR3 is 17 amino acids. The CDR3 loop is CACERLGNPTDTRQMFF. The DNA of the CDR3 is TGTGCCTGTGAGAGACTGGGGAACCCTACGGACACCCGGCAGATGTTTTTC.

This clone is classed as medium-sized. CDR3 sequence: CACDAVGRGAPTDKLIF. Here the CDR3 DNA reads TGTGCCTGTGACGCCGTGGGGCGGGGGGCCCCCACCGATAAACTCATCTTT. V and J are TRDV2 and TRDJ1; D is possibly TRDD3 (5 bases). Trimming shortened V by 3 bases and J by 1 base, and 20 bases separated the two germline ends. CDR3 length equals 17 residues. Germline CDR1 GEAIGNYY, CDR2 EKD.

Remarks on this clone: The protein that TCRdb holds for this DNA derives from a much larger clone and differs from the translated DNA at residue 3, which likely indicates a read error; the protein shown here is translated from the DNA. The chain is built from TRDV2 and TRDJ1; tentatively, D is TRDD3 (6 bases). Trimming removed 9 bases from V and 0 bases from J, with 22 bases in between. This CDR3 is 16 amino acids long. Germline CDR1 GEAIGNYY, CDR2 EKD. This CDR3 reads CARDPLGIADTDKLIF. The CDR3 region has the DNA TGTGCCCGCGACCCTCTGGGGATCGCCGACACCGATAAACTCATCTTT.

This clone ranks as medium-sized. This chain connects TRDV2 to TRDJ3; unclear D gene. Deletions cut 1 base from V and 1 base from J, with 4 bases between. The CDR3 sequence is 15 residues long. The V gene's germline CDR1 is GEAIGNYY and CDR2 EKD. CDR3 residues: CACDTVSWDTRQMFF. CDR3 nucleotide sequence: TGTGCCTGTGACACGGTGTCCTGGGACACCCGACAGATGTTTTTC.

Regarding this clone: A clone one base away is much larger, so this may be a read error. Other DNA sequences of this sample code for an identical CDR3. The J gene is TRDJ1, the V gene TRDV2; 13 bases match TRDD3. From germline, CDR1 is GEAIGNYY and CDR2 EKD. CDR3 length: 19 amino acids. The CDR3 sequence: CACDSLLNTGGYDSDKLIF. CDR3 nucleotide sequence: TGTGCCTGTGACAGCCTCCTGAATACTGGGGGATACGACAGCGATAAGCTCATCTTT.

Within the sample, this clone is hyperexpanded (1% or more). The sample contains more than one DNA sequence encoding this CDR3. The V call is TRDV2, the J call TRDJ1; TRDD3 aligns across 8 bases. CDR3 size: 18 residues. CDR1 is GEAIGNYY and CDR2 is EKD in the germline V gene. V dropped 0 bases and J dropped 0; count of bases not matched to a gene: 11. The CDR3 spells CACDTVTGGPPYTDKLIF. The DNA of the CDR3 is TGTGCCTGTGACACCGTAACTGGGGGGCCACCTTACACCGATAAACTCATCTTT.

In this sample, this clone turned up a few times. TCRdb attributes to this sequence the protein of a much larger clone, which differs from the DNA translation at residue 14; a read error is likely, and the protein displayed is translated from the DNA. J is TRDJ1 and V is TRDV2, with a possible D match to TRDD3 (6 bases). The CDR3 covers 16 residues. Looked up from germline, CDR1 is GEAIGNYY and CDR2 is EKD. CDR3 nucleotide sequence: TGTGCCTGCGACCCTCTGGGGATCGCCGACACCGATAAACCCATCTTT. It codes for CACDPLGIADTDKPIF.

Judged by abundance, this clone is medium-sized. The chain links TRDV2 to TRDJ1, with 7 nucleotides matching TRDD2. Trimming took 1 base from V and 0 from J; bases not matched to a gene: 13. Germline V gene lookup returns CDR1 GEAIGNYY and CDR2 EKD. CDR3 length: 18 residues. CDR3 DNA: TGTGCCTGTGACACAATCGGGGGGGGTTCCTACCACACCGATAAACTCATCTTT. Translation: CACDTIGGGSYHTDKLIF.

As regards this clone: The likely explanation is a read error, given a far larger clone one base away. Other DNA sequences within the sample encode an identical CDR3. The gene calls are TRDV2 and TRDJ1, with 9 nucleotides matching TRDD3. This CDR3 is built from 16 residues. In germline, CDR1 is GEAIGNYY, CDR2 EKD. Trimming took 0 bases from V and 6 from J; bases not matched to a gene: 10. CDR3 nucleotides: TGTGCCTGTGACACCGGCGACGGGGGATACCCTAATAAACTCATCTTT. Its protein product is CACDTGDGGYPNKLIF.

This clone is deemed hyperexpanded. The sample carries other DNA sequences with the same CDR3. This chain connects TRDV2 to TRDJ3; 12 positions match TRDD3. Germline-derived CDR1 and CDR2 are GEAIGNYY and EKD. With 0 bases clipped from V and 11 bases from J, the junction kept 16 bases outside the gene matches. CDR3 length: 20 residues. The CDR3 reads CACDTVVLGDTPERARQMFF. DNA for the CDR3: TGTGCCTGTGACACCGTAGTACTGGGGGATACTCCTGAGCGTGCCCGACAGATGTTTTTC.

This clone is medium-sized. The CDR3 spells CACNPVLGSGTDKLIF. In DNA form, the CDR3 reads TGTGCCTGTAACCCTGTACTGGGGAGTGGGACCGATAAACTCATCTTT. The chain carries TRDV2 and TRDJ1; 7 bases are shared with TRDD3. Germline CDR1 and CDR2: GEAIGNYY and EKD. The V segment lost 6 bases and the J segment 2 bases; nucleotides outside the gene matches: 14. The CDR3 is 16 amino acids.

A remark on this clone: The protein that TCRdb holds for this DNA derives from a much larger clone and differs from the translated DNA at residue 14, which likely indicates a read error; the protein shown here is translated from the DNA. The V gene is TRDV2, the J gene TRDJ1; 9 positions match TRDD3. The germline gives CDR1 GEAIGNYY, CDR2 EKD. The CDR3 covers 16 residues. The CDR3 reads CACDILTGGPTDKPIF. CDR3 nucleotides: TGTGCCTGTGACATTCTGACTGGGGGACCCACCGATAAACCCATCTTT.